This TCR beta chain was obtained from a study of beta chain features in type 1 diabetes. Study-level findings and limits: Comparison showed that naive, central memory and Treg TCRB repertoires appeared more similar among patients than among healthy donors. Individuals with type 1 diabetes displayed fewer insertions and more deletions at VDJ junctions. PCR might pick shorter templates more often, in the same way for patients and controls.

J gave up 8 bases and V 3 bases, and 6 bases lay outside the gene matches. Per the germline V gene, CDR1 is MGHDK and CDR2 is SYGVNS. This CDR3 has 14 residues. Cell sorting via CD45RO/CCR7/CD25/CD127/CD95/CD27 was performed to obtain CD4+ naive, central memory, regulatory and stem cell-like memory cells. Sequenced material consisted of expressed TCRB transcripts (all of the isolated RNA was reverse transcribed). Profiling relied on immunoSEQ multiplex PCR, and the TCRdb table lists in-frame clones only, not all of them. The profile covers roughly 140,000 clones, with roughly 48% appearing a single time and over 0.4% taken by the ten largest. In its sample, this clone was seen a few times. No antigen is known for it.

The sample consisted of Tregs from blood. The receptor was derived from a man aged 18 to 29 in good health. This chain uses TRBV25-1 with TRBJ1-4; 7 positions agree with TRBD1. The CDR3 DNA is TGTGCCAGCAGTGATGGGGGGACAGACGAAAAACTGTTTTTT. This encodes CASSDGGTDEKLFF.